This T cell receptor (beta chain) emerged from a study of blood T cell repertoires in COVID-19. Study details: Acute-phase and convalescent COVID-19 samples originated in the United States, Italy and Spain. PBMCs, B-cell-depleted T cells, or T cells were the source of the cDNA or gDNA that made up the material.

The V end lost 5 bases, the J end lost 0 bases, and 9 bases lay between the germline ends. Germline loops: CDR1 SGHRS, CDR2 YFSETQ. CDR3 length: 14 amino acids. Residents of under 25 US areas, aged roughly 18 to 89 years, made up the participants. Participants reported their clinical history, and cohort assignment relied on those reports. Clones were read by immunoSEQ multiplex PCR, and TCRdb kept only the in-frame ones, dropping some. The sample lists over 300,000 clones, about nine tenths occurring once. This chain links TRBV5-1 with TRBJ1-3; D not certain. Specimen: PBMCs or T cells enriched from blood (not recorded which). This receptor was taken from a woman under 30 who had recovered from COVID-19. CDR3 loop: CASSFSDSGNTIYF. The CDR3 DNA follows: TGCGCCAGCAGTTTCAGTGACTCTGGAAACACCATATATTTT.